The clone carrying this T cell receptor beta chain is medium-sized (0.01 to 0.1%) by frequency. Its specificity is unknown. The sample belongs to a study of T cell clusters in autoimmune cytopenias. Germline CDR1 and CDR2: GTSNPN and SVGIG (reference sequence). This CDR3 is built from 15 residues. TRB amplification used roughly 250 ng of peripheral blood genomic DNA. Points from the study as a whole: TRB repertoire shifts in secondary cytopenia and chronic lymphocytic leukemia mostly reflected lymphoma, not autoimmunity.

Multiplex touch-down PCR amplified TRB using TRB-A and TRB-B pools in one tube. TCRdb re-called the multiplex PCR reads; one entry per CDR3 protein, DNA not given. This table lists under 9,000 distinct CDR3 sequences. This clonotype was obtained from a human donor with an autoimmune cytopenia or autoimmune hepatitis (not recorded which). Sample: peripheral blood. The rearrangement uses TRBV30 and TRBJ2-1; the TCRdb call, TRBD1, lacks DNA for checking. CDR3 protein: CAWSVWGGAHGEQFF. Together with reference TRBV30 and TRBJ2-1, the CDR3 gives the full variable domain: SQTIHQWPATLVQPVGSPLSLECTVEGTSNPNLYWYRQAAGRGLQLLFYSVGIGQISSEVPQNLSASRPQDRQFILSSKKLLLSDSGFYLCAWSVWGGAHGEQFFGPGTRLTVL.